This T cell receptor (beta chain) appears in the sequencing data of a study of tumor and adjacent non-tumor tissue in lung cancer. Study-wide results and caveats: In normal lung, the top 100 clones were significantly more dominant than in tumor. Compared with tumor, normal lung showed significantly lower TCR diversity.

The template was RNA from unsorted bulk tissue. This non-tumor lung sample came from over 3 cm beyond the tumor edge. This CDR3 is 16 amino acids long. V was pared by 5 bases and J by 6 bases, with 23 bases between. The germline gives CDR1 MNHNY, CDR2 SVGAGI (reference sequence). Ten or more counts support this clonotype. Its antigen remains unknown. A modified ARM-PCR protocol with three rounds of nested PCR amplified TCRbeta. TCRdb fed the multiplex PCR reads into MiXCR, producing one record per CDR3 protein. The profile shows some 100,000 distinct CDR3 sequences, 62% of them singletons. The sample was distant non-tumor lung tissue. The chain joins TRBV6-6 to TRBJ2-7; either TRBD1 or TRBD2 may fit D (5 bases each). The sequence was collected from a man aged 60-69 years with non-small cell lung cancer. The CDR3 DNA follows: TGTGCCAGCAGTAGTGGGGACGGCAGTCGGTGGGGCGAGCAGTACTTC. Its translation is CASSSGDGSRWGEQYF.